The present T cell receptor (beta chain) was sequenced within a study of T cells in Graves' hyperthyroidism and ophthalmopathy. Trimming pared 5 bases from V and 7 bases from J, leaving 12 bases between. CDR1 and CDR2 from the germline V gene are MNHEY and SVGEGT. The CDR3 runs 12 residues. Amplified TCR beta CDR3 regions came from RNA transcripts. The primer set for the first-round RT-PCR of the TCR CDR3 was HTBI. TCRdb ran MiXCR on the multiplex PCR reads and lists one entry per CDR3 protein. The profile covers a few hundred thousand distinct CDR3 sequences, with 15% to 17% appearing a single time and around 7.8% taken by the ten largest. The table lists this clonotype with a few counts.

This TCR derives from a woman aged 25 to 39 with Graves' hyperthyroidism. This chain links TRBV6-2 or TRBV6-3 with TRBJ2-7; D gene unclear. The sample consisted of blood. The CDR3 is CASSRLVGEQYF. CDR3 DNA: TGTGCCAGCAGTCGTCTAGTCGGTGAGCAGTACTTC.